One T cell receptor (beta chain) is described in this entry. The source of the sample is a study of blood T cell repertoires in COVID-19. Study context: COVID-19 samples collected from the United States, Italy and Spain covered acute and convalescent phases. T cells, B-cell-depleted T cells, or PBMCs provided the cDNA or gDNA that served as material.

V was pared by 0 bases and J by 7 bases, with 6 bases of the junction left unmatched. This CDR3 has 15 residues. In germline, CDR1 is MNHEY, CDR2 SVGAGI. Recruits, aged roughly 18 to 95 years, lived in around 24 US areas. The method was immunoSEQ multiplex PCR; TCRdb's version includes in-frame clones alone and lacks a portion of them. The top ten hold 3.4% of the sample, which has about 140,000 clones, roughly four fifths seen once. The chain employs TRBV6-5 and TRBJ2-7, with 10 bases matching TRBD2. The sample taken for sequencing was PBMCs or T cells enriched from blood (not recorded which). The sequence derives from a woman aged 45-65 years with acute COVID-19. CDR3 residues: CASSYSRTSGYEQYF. The CDR3 nucleotides read TGTGCCAGCAGTTACTCGAGGACTAGCGGTTATGAGCAGTACTTC.